These 18 T cell receptor beta chains were sequenced from one sample in a study of T cells in Graves' hyperthyroidism and ophthalmopathy. Amplified regions were TCR beta CDR3 sequences from RNA transcripts. The HTBI primer set served for first-round RT-PCR of the TCR CDR3. Via MiXCR, TCRdb re-called the multiplex PCR reads, giving one row per CDR3 protein. The sample holds more than 300,000 distinct CDR3 sequences; about 18% are singletons and the top ten take 40%. Sequenced material: blood. These TCRs come from a man in his late teens or twenties with Graves' ophthalmopathy.

This clonotype occurred a few times. The rearrangement links TRBV7-9 to TRBJ1-4, with D maybe TRBD1 (5 bases). CDR3 length: 14 amino acids. Germline V gene data show CDR1 as SEHNR and CDR2 as FQNEAQ (reference sequence). Deletions cut 8 bases from V and 2 bases from J, with 12 bases between. CDR3 in amino acids: CASGDASTNEKLFF. The CDR3 nucleotides are TGTGCCAGCGGGGACGCCTCCACTAATGAAAAACTGTTTTTT. Filled out from reference TRBV7-9 and TRBJ1-4, the complete variable domain reads DTGVSQNPRHKITKRGQNVTFRCDPISEHNRLYWYRQTLGQGPEFLTYFQNEAQLEKSRLLSDRFSAERPKGSFSTLEIQRTEQGDSAMYLCASGDASTNEKLFFGSGTQLSVL.

This rearrangement joins TRBV19 to TRBJ1-5, with 12 bases identical to TRBD1. The CDR3 extends over 18 amino acids. CDR1 and CDR2 (germline): LNHDA, SQIVND (reference sequence). V lost 10 bases, J lost 2 bases, and 15 bases stayed unmatched. Written as DNA, the CDR3 is TGTGCCAACCGGGCCGGGACAGGGGGCTTCCTAGGCAATCAGCCCCAGCATTTT. Amino acid sequence: CANRAGTGGFLGNQPQHF.

This clonotype was seen repeatedly, ten times or more. The genes are TRBV2 and TRBJ2-2; D is unresolved. V was shortened by 6 bases and J by 2 bases, with 7 bases between the two germline ends. The CDR3 covers 13 residues. Germline loops: CDR1 SNHLY, CDR2 FYNNEI. The CDR3 bases are TGTGCCAGCAGGGCCGGTAACACCGGGGAGCTGTTTTTT. Residues: CASRAGNTGELFF.

This clonotype showed up many times. This sequence joins TRBV9 and TRBJ2-7, with a tentative D call TRBD2 (5 bases). CDR1 and CDR2 from the germline V gene are SGDLS and YYNGEE. Trimming stripped 0 bases from V and 4 bases from J, with 11 bases between. The CDR3 spans 14 residues. DNA of the CDR3: TGTGCCAGCAGCGTAGCGGGAAGTGAGTACGAGCAGTACTTC. It yields the protein CASSVAGSEYEQYF.

There are a few counts of this clonotype. CDR3 nucleotides: TGTGCCAGCATGGGGCTGGGACAGGGGAAGTCACCCCTCCACTTT. Its protein product is CASMGLGQGKSPLHF. V is TRBV6-1 and J is TRBJ1-6, with 10 bases fitting TRBD1. CDR1 MNHNS and CDR2 SASEGT come from the germline V gene. The CDR3 totals 15 residues. The junction had 10 bases not matched to a gene; V was cut back by 7 bases and J by 10 bases.

This clonotype was recorded once. The chain employs TRBV28 and TRBJ1-4, with a weak D call TRBD1 (6 bases). The CDR3 covers 17 residues. V lost 7 bases and J lost 3, with 21 bases in between. The V gene's germline CDR1 is MDHEN and CDR2 SYDVKM. In DNA, the CDR3 is TGTGCCAGCAACCCCGCGGACAGAAAGGGGGCTAATGAAAAACTGTTTTTT. Translated: CASNPADRKGANEKLFF. Using reference TRBV28 and TRBJ1-4 for the parts outside the CDR3, the full variable domain is DVKVTQSSRYLVKRTGEKVFLECVQDMDHENMFWYRQDPGLGLRLIYFSYDVKMKEKGDIPEGYSVSREKKERFSLILESASTNQTSMYLCASNPADRKGANEKLFFGSGTQLSVL.

This clonotype was seen repeatedly, ten times or more. This chain joins TRBV20-1 and TRBJ2-1; tentatively, D is TRBD2 (6 bases). This CDR3 spans 15 amino acids. CDR1 is DFQATT, CDR2 SNEGSKA, per germline (reference sequence). Trimming shortened V by 6 bases and J by 4 bases, and 19 bases separated the two germline ends. CDR3 sequence: CSAQDGASDYNEQFF. CDR3 coding DNA: TGCAGTGCCCAGGATGGGGCTAGCGATTACAATGAGCAGTTCTTC.

This clonotype has ten or more counts. The rearrangement uses TRBV12-3 or TRBV12-4 and TRBJ1-1, with D unresolved. CDR3 length: 13 amino acids. Trimming removed 7 bases from V and 5 bases from J, with 14 bases in between. CDR3 nucleotides: TGTGCCAGCACGCAAGGGAGAAGGACTGAAGCTTTCTTT. Encoded protein: CASTQGRRTEAFF.

This clonotype was recorded at least ten times. This rearrangement joins TRBV3-1 to TRBJ2-4; D unresolved. The CDR3 runs to 15 residues. The germline V gene encodes CDR1 LGHDT and CDR2 YNNKEL (reference sequence). The V gene lost 1 base and the J gene lost 1 base, with 8 bases spanning the gap. The CDR3 loop reads CASSQVATAKNIQYF. Written as DNA, the CDR3 is TGTGCCAGCAGCCAAGTGGCCACTGCCAAAAACATTCAGTACTTC.

This clonotype was observed at least ten times. The chain joins TRBV28 to TRBJ2-7; 8 bases line up with TRBD2. Germline V gives CDR1 MDHEN, CDR2 SYDVKM. With V trimmed by 5 bases and J by 6 bases, 6 bases remained unmatched. The CDR3 extends over 13 amino acids. The CDR3 reads CASSRPSGGEQYF. CDR3 sequence (DNA): TGTGCCAGCAGTAGGCCCAGCGGGGGCGAGCAGTACTTC.

At least ten counts were recorded for this clonotype. The genes are TRBV28 and TRBJ2-1; 8 positions agree with TRBD2. CDR3 size: 16 residues. The germline CDR1 and CDR2 sequences are MDHEN and SYDVKM. J gave up 7 bases and V 8 bases, and 16 bases lay outside the gene matches. The CDR3 spells CASCGRSGGPWNEQFF. The CDR3 DNA follows: TGTGCCAGCTGCGGGCGGTCGGGGGGGCCTTGGAATGAGCAGTTCTTC.

V usage is TRBV3-1 and J usage is TRBJ1-5, with 8 bases aligning to TRBD1. V dropped 4 bases and J dropped 7; count of bases not matched to a gene: 6. This CDR3 is 14 amino acids long. Germline values: CDR1 LGHDT, CDR2 YNNKEL (reference sequence). The CDR3 DNA is TGTGCCAGCAGCCCTTATGACAGGGGACAGCCCCAGCATTTT. It yields the protein CASSPYDRGQPQHF.

The V call is TRBV6-5, the J call TRBJ2-3; D is unclear. Germline-derived CDR1 and CDR2 are MNHEY and SVGAGI. V was clipped by 0 bases and J by 4 bases, with 5 bases between them. The CDR3 runs 13 residues. For the CDR3, the DNA is TGTGCCAGCAGTTACTCGCCGGCAGATACGCAGTATTTT. The encoded protein is CASSYSPADTQYF.

A few counts support this clonotype. The chain joins TRBV10-3 to TRBJ2-1, with D perhaps being TRBD1 or TRBD2 (5 bases each). CDR1 is ENHRY and CDR2 is SYGVKD in the germline V gene. Trimming took off 5 bases at V and 4 bases at J, with 15 bases between the two ends. This CDR3 has 15 residues. In DNA, the CDR3 is TGTGCCATCAGTTACGGGGTAGGGGATTACAATGAGCAGTTCTTC. As protein: CAISYGVGDYNEQFF.

This clonotype was recorded at least ten times. The rearrangement links TRBV5-1 to TRBJ1-6; TRBD1 might be the D (6 bases). Germline V gene sequence: CDR1 SGHRS, CDR2 YFSETQ. This CDR3 is 14 amino acids long. V was shortened by 3 bases and J by 7 bases, with 11 bases between the two germline ends. CDR3 region: CASSWDKMNSPLHF. In nucleotides, the CDR3 is TGCGCCAGCAGCTGGGACAAGATGAATTCACCCCTCCACTTT.

This clonotype was recorded many times. The J gene is TRBJ1-2, the V gene TRBV7-6; 8 bases map to TRBD1. The germline V gene has CDR1 SGHVS and CDR2 FNYEAQ. This CDR3 is 13 amino acids long. After removal of 6 bases from V and 4 bases from J, the junction contained 4 bases not matched to a gene. The CDR3 here is CASRSGTGYGYTF. DNA for the CDR3: TGTGCCAGCAGGTCCGGGACAGGCTATGGCTACACCTTC.

This clonotype was detected many times. CDR3 residues: CASSPLQNTEAFF. CDR3 sequence (DNA): TGTGCCAGCAGCCCTCTCCAGAACACTGAAGCTTTCTTT. The gene calls are TRBV3-1 and TRBJ1-1; D is unresolved. This CDR3 has 13 residues. Trimming removed 4 bases from V and 1 base from J, with 7 bases in between. Germline CDR1 reads LGHDT; CDR2 reads YNNKEL (reference sequence).

This sequence joins TRBV28 and TRBJ2-1, with D perhaps matching TRBD2 (5 bases). The CDR3 has 10 residues. The germline gives CDR1 MDHEN, CDR2 SYDVKM. V dropped 3 bases and J dropped 13 bases, with 7 bases sitting between them. CDR3 DNA sequence: TGTGCCAGCAGTTTTGGGAGTCAGTTCTTC. Protein: CASSFGSQFF.